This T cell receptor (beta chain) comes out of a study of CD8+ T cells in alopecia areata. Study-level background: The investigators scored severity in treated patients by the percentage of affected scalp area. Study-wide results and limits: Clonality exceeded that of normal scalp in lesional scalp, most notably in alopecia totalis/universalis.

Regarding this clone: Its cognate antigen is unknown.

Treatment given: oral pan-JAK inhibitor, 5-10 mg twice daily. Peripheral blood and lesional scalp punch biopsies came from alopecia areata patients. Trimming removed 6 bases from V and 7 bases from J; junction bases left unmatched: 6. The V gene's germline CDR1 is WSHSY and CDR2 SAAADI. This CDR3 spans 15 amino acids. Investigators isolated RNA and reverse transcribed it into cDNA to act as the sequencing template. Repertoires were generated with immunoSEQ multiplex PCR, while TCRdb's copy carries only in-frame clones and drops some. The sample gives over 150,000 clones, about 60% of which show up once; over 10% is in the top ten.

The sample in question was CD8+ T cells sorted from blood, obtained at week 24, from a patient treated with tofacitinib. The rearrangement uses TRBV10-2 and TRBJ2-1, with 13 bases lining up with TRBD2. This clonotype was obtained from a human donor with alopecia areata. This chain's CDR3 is CASRPTSGGANEQFF. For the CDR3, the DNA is TGCGCCAGCAGACCCACTAGCGGGGGGGCTAATGAGCAGTTCTTC.